These 31 T cell receptor beta chains share one sample of origin, sequenced in a study of beta chain features in type 1 diabetes. The investigators reverse transcribed all of the isolated RNA, so they sequenced expressed TCRB transcripts. The assay was immunoSEQ multiplex PCR, and TCRdb's table has in-frame clones only and misses some. The sample has 250,000 to 300,000 clones; 8% are singletons. Material for sequencing was central memory CD4+ T cells from blood. These receptors originate from a woman under 30 in good health.

Notes on this clone: Compared with germline, one end of the junction differs, possibly owing to a read error. The chain carries TRBV28 and TRBJ1-2; D remains unclear. The CDR3 has 13 residues. Germline V gene lookup returns CDR1 MDHEN and CDR2 SYDVKM. CDR3 sequence: CASSLNPFYRYTF. The CDR3 DNA follows: TGTGCCAGCAGTTTGAACCCCTTCTATCGCTACACCTTC.

This clone has a handful of counts. A read error may produce the germline difference seen at one junction end. The V call is TRBV7-8, the J call TRBJ2-1; 11 bases agree with TRBD1. There are 12 residues in the CDR3. The germline gives CDR1 SGHVS, CDR2 FQNEAQ. CDR3 region: CASSVGTGGRLF. CDR3 DNA sequence: TGTGCCAGCAGCGTCGGGACAGGGGGACGGCTCTTC.

This clone appeared many times. V gene TRBV29-1 combines with J gene TRBJ1-1; D ambiguous. Trimming stripped 2 bases from V and 11 bases from J, with 12 bases between. Germline values: CDR1 SQVTM, CDR2 ANQGSEA. The CDR3 covers 11 residues. CDR3 protein: CSVERQVDAFF. CDR3 sequence (DNA): TGCAGCGTTGAAAGGCAGGTGGACGCTTTCTTT.

The CDR3 protein is CASSTRKQGIWGSYEQYV. CDR3 coding DNA: TGTGCCAGCAGCACAAGAAAACAAGGGATATGGGGATCGTACGAGCAGTACGTC. J is TRBJ2-7 and V is TRBV21-1. TRBV21-1 is a documented pseudogene. This CDR3 has 18 residues.

This clone has a handful of counts. The chain carries TRBV6-4 and TRBJ2-1; D is perhaps TRBD2 (5 bases). The germline gives CDR1 MRHNA, CDR2 SNTAGT. This CDR3 spans 13 amino acids. V lost 1 base and J 13 bases, leaving 14 bases between the germline ends. CDR3 sequence: CASSDYRTGAQFF. DNA for the CDR3: TGTGCCAGCAGTGACTATCGGACTGGCGCCCAGTTCTTC.

The table lists this clone with a few counts. The rearrangement joins TRBV18 to TRBJ2-1; D ambiguous. V lost 3 bases and J 5 bases, leaving 8 bases between the germline ends. This CDR3 contains 13 residues. CDR1 is KGHSH and CDR2 is LQKENI in the germline V gene. This CDR3 reads CASSPTWDNEQFF. The CDR3 region has the DNA TGTGCCAGCTCACCTACATGGGACAATGAGCAGTTCTTC. The full variable domain, its missing parts supplied by reference TRBV18 and TRBJ2-1, is NAGVMQNPRHLVRRRGQEARLRCSPMKGHSHVYWYRQLPEEGLKFMVYLQKENIIDESGMPKERFSAEFPKEGPSILRIQQVVRGDSAAYFCASSPTWDNEQFFGPGTRLTVL.

A single count supports this clone. The J gene is TRBJ1-4, the V gene TRBV4-3; D perhaps matches TRBD1 (5 bases). The germline V gene has CDR1 LGHNA and CDR2 YSLEER. Trimming took 4 bases from V and 9 from J, leaving 15 bases between them. This CDR3 spans 14 amino acids. The CDR3 DNA sequence: TGCGCCAGCAGCCTCCGGGCAGGGATTAAAAAACTGTTTTTT. It is translated as CASSLRAGIKKLFF.

This clone was observed a few times. This chain connects TRBV5-4 to TRBJ2-5; TRBD2 matches at 8 bases. CDR1 and CDR2 from the germline V gene are SGHNT and YYREEE (reference sequence). CDR3 length: 16 amino acids. Unmatched junction bases numbered 11, after V lost 0 bases and J lost 7 bases. The CDR3 nucleotides are TGTGCCAGCAGCTTGGATTCCAGCGGGGGCACCGGGACCCAGTACTTC. Amino acid sequence: CASSLDSSGGTGTQYF.

This chain links TRBV14 with TRBJ2-3, with D hard to call. This CDR3 has 14 residues. V dropped 8 bases and J dropped 4 bases, with 16 bases sitting between them. Germline V gene data show CDR1 as SGHDN and CDR2 as FVKESK. CDR3 coding DNA: TGTGCCAGCGTCCCCATTAGCTTCCCAGATACGCAGTATTTT. Residues: CASVPISFPDTQYF.

This rearrangement joins TRBV27 to TRBJ2-3; 7 positions agree with TRBD1. Germline values: CDR1 MNHEY, CDR2 SMNVEV (reference sequence). This CDR3 has 17 residues. V lost 3 bases and J lost 0; bases outside the gene matches: 9. CDR3: CASSFRLRTGSTDTQYF. The DNA of the CDR3 is TGTGCCAGCAGTTTCCGTCTCCGGACAGGAAGCACAGATACGCAGTATTTT.

Comment on this clone: The same CDR3 arises from other DNA sequences in this sample as well. The chain couples TRBV10-3 to TRBJ2-3, with no clear D. Germline V CDR1 and CDR2: ENHRY, SYGVKD. V was shortened by 2 bases and J by 1 base, with 4 bases between the two germline ends. The CDR3 runs 13 residues. CDR3 DNA: TGTGCCATCAGTGAGAGCGGCACAGATACGCAGTATTTT. This gives the protein CAISESGTDTQYF.

The chain has TRBV27 and TRBJ2-7; no definite D call. The CDR3 is 13 amino acids. Germline assignment: CDR1 MNHEY and CDR2 SMNVEV (reference sequence). Deletions cut 5 bases from V and 7 bases from J, with 15 bases between. CDR3: CASSLLLLGEQYF. In DNA form, the CDR3 reads TGTGCCAGCAGTCTGCTCCTGTTAGGTGAGCAGTACTTC.

V is TRBV28 and J is TRBJ1-2, with D tentatively TRBD1 (5 bases). The CDR3 covers 16 residues. V was pared by 3 bases and J by 6 bases, with 20 bases between. The germline CDR1 and CDR2 sequences are MDHEN and SYDVKM. The CDR3 DNA follows: TGTGCCAGCAGTTTTCACTGGGACCTGAATCCCAATGGCTACACCTTC. Protein product: CASSFHWDLNPNGYTF.

This clone was seen a few times. Being one base from a much bigger clone, this may be a read error. The chain combines TRBV7-3 with TRBJ2-6; D uncertain. This CDR3 region has 14 residues. CDR1 SGHTA and CDR2 FQGTGA come from the germline V gene. V dropped 2 bases and J dropped 0 bases, with 2 bases sitting between them. CDR3 DNA sequence: TGTGCCAGCAGCTTAGCCTCTGGGGCCAACGTCCTGACTTTC. Protein product: CASSLASGANVLTF.

Only a few counts were recorded for this clone. This chain connects TRBV28 to TRBJ1-1; D is undetermined. Germline V lookup: CDR1 MDHEN, CDR2 SYDVKM. The V end lost 3 bases, the J end lost 1 base, and 6 bases lay between the germline ends. The CDR3 loop spans 13 amino acids. CDR3 DNA sequence: TGTGCCAGCAGTTTCCCTCCGAACACTGAAGCTTTCTTT. This gives the protein CASSFPPNTEAFF.

This clone was seen only a few times. The chain is built from TRBV18 and TRBJ2-7; the D gene could be TRBD1 or TRBD2 (7 bases each). This CDR3 region has 15 residues. In germline, CDR1 is KGHSH, CDR2 LQKENI. Trimming took off 6 bases at V and 3 bases at J, with 18 bases between the two ends. This CDR3 reads CASSPGGGGFYEQYV. DNA of the CDR3: TGTGCCAGCTCCCCAGGGGGGGGAGGTTTCTACGAGCAGTACGTC.

This clone was recorded a few times. J is TRBJ1-2 and V is TRBV27; 9 nucleotides line up with TRBD1. The ends lost 6 bases at V and 8 bases at J; junction bases unmatched: 7. The CDR3 loop spans 13 amino acids. Looked up from germline, CDR1 is MNHEY and CDR2 is SMNVEV (reference sequence). Written as DNA, the CDR3 is TGTGCCAGCAGACAGGGGGCGGACGGAGGCTACACCTTC. This translates into CASRQGADGGYTF.

The V gene is TRBV30, the J gene TRBJ2-2, with D unclear. Germline V gene sequence: CDR1 GTSNPN, CDR2 SVGIG (reference sequence). V shed 4 bases and J shed 3 bases, with 15 bases lying between them. This CDR3 comprises 15 residues. Here the CDR3 DNA reads TGTGCCTGGAAGGCTTCCTCACGGGACACCGGGGAGCTGTTTTTT. This gives the protein CAWKASSRDTGELFF.

This clone has at least ten counts. The V call is TRBV21-1, the J call TRBJ1-1. TRBV21-1 represents a pseudogene. The CDR3 runs to 14 residues. The CDR3 DNA reads as TGTGCCAGCAGCCAGCTTCCGGTCAACACTGAAGCTTTCTTT. Translated: CASSQLPVNTEAFF.

This clone was counted between two and nine times. The chain couples TRBV18 to TRBJ2-4; D possibly matches TRBD1 or TRBD2 (5 bases each). From germline, CDR1 is KGHSH and CDR2 LQKENI. Deletions cut 4 bases from V and 5 bases from J, with 12 bases between. The CDR3 contains 14 residues. The CDR3 DNA is TGTGCCAGCTCACTTCGGGGCGATGAAAACATTCAGTACTTC. Translated: CASSLRGDENIQYF.

V gene TRBV6-5 combines with J gene TRBJ2-3, with D perhaps TRBD2 (5 bases). The CDR3 sequence is 15 residues long. The germline V and J ends were trimmed by 0 bases and 2 bases, with 9 bases remaining between them. The germline V gene has CDR1 MNHEY and CDR2 SVGAGI. Here the CDR3 DNA reads TGTGCCAGCAGTTACTCGCCGGGGAACACAGATACGCAGTATTTT. This encodes CASSYSPGNTDTQYF.

The chain carries TRBV6-6 and TRBJ2-5; the match to TRBD1 covers 9 bases. The trim removed 8 bases at V and 5 bases at J, leaving 3 bases unmatched. Germline CDR1 MNHNY, CDR2 SVGAGI (reference sequence). This CDR3 is 12 amino acids long. This chain's CDR3 is CASGTGRETQYF. CDR3 bases: TGTGCCAGCGGGACAGGGAGGGAGACCCAGTACTTC.

The chain recombines TRBV19 with TRBJ2-7; D gene unclear. V was cut by 6 bases and J by 5 bases, with 17 bases left in between. Germline CDR1 and CDR2: LNHDA and SQIVND (reference sequence). This CDR3 is 14 amino acids long. CDR3 coding DNA: TGTGCCAGTAGCCCTCCTTGGGGTATGGACGAGCAGTACTTC. It yields the protein CASSPPWGMDEQYF.

With respect to this clone: Distinct nucleotide sequences in the sample also encode this CDR3. CDR3 sequence (DNA): TGTGCCAGCAGCTTAGGTGGCGGGGCTTCCTACGAGCAGTACTTC. This sequence encodes CASSLGGGASYEQYF. The chain uses TRBV7-2 and TRBJ2-7, with D possibly TRBD2 on 6 matching bases. This CDR3 has 15 residues. Germline assignment: CDR1 SGHTA and CDR2 FQGNSA. With 1 base removed from V and 1 base from J, the gap between germline ends came to 11 bases.

This clone was seen more than once but under ten times. The V gene is TRBV5-4, the J gene TRBJ1-2; 7 bases line up with TRBD1. The CDR3 spans 11 residues. In germline, CDR1 is SGHNT, CDR2 YYREEE (reference sequence). The ends lost 4 bases at V and 7 bases at J; junction bases unmatched: 1. The CDR3 spells CASSRQGGYTF. CDR3 bases: TGTGCCAGCAGCAGACAGGGTGGCTACACCTTC.

The chain links TRBV4-2 to TRBJ2-3; 10 bases agree with TRBD2. The CDR3 consists of 21 residues. V shed 0 bases and J 3 bases; nucleotides not matched to a gene: 18. The germline V gene encodes CDR1 LGHNA and CDR2 YNFKEQ. The CDR3 protein is CASSQDGGPSGSGLGTDTQYF. CDR3 sequence (DNA): TGTGCCAGCAGCCAAGATGGTGGGCCTAGCGGGAGCGGACTAGGGACAGATACGCAGTATTTT.

The J gene is TRBJ1-5, the V gene TRBV4-1; the D is unclear. V lost 0 bases, J lost 6 bases, and 15 bases lay in between. The germline gives CDR1 MGHRA, CDR2 YSYEKL. The CDR3 covers 16 residues. CDR3 amino acids: CASSQDASGGAQPQHF. The CDR3 nucleotides are TGCGCCAGCAGCCAAGATGCCAGCGGAGGAGCTCAGCCCCAGCATTTT.

The chain uses TRBV6-6 and TRBJ1-5, with D tentatively TRBD1 (5 bases). The germline gives CDR1 MNHNY, CDR2 SVGAGI (reference sequence). CDR3 length: 16 residues. V lost 6 bases and J 7 bases, leaving 22 bases between the germline ends. CDR3 sequence: CASRHSSRGTSQPQHF. CDR3 sequence (DNA): TGTGCCAGCAGGCATTCTTCTAGGGGAACGAGCCAGCCCCAGCATTTT.

The V and J genes are TRBV27 and TRBJ1-1, with 8 bases that match TRBD1. Per germline, CDR1 MNHEY and CDR2 SMNVEV (reference sequence). Germline trimming cut 8 bases from V and 4 bases from J; bases unmatched to any gene: 9. The CDR3 runs to 14 residues. CDR3 amino acids: CASRPRGRITEAFF. The DNA for the CDR3 is TGTGCCAGCCGACCCAGGGGGCGGATCACTGAAGCTTTCTTT.

This clone was observed a handful of times. This sequence joins TRBV10-3 and TRBJ2-4; D is possibly TRBD2 (7 bases). The CDR3 length is 16 residues. V dropped 2 bases and J dropped 5 bases, with 16 bases sitting between them. Germline V CDR1 and CDR2: ENHRY, SYGVKD. CDR3 sequence: CAISEAGAGLENIQYF. CDR3 in DNA: TGTGCCATCAGTGAGGCGGGGGCAGGCCTCGAAAACATTCAGTACTTC.

V is TRBV2 and J is TRBJ2-3, with D possibly being TRBD1 (5 bases). Germline values: CDR1 SNHLY, CDR2 FYNNEI. Trimming pared 3 bases from V and 8 bases from J, leaving 12 bases between. CDR3 size: 13 residues. Here the CDR3 reads CASSDDSEITQYF. Written as DNA, the CDR3 is TGTGCCAGCAGTGATGACAGTGAGATTACGCAGTATTTT.